This TCR beta chain was documented in a study of technical replicates of blood from a few donors. The V gene lost 0 bases and the J gene lost 6 bases, with 11 bases spanning the gap. There are 14 residues in the CDR3. Germline assignment: CDR1 LNHNV and CDR2 YYDKDF (reference sequence). Method: immunoSEQ multiplex PCR; TCRdb's copy keeps in-frame clones and lacks some. This table holds some 62,000 clones, about 90% found once. The chain uses TRBV15 and TRBJ1-1; D remains unclear. This clonotype originated in a human donor in good health. Some clones in this sample may be carry-over from other donors' samples. Sequencing was done on a sample of PBMCs. As DNA, the CDR3 is TGTGCCACCAGCAGAGAACAGAACTTCGCTGAAGCTTTCTTT. This gives the protein CATSREQNFAEAFF.